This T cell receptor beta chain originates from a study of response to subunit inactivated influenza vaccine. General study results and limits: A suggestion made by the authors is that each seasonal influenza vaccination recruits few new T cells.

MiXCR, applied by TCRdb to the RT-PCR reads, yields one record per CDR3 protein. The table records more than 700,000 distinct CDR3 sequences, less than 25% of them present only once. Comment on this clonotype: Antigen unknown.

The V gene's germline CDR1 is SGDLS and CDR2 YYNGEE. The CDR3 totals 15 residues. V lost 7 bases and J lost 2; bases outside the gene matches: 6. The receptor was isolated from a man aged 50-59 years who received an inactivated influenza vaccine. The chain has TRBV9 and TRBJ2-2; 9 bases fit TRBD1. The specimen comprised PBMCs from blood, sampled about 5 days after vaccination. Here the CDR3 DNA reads TGTGCCAGCGGAAAGGGACAGGGCAACACCGGGGAGCTGTTTTTT. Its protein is CASGKGQGNTGELFF.